These T cell receptor beta chains were read from a single sample in a study of blood T cells in healthy people across ages. TCRdb redid the calling of the 5' RACE reads with MiXCR, one entry per CDR3 protein. The sample lists fewer than 1,200,000 distinct CDR3 sequences, about 23% occurring once. The same sample was also studied in work on T cells of mothers and their children.

Material: blood. Receptors originate from a girl aged 2-10 years in good health. CDR3s include the opening cysteine and the closing phenylalanine or tryptophan. Each record gives: V gene, D gene, J gene, clone size, CDR3 protein, CDR3 DNA. A D gene is named only where the DNA matches it firmly. A row's size may be missing; if present it is once, few, many or a size class.

v_gene: TRBV29-1; d_gene: TRBD2; j_gene: TRBJ2-5; abundance: .; CDR3aa: CSVEGLAGGETQYF; CDR3nt: TGCAGCGTTGAAGGGCTAGCGGGAGGAGAGACCCAGTACTTC
v_gene: TRBV24-1; d_gene: .; j_gene: TRBJ2-4; abundance: .; CDR3aa: CATSDRARDGKNIQYF; CDR3nt: TGTGCCACCAGTGACCGCGCCCGGGACGGCAAAAACATTCAGTACTTC
v_gene: TRBV11-2; d_gene: .; j_gene: TRBJ1-1; abundance: .; CDR3aa: CASSLDHDTNTEAFF; CDR3nt: TGTGCCAGCAGCTTAGATCACGACACGAACACTGAAGCTTTCTTT
v_gene: TRBV6-5; d_gene: .; j_gene: TRBJ2-1; abundance: .; CDR3aa: CASTSPGGAGYF; CDR3nt: TGTGCCAGCACCTCCCCGGGGGGCGCGGGGTACTTC
v_gene: TRBV7-9; d_gene: .; j_gene: TRBJ2-3; abundance: .; CDR3aa: CASSLPEATPLSTDTQYF; CDR3nt: TGTGCCAGCAGCCTCCCCGAAGCGACTCCACTCTCCACAGATACGCAGTATTTT
v_gene: TRBV2; d_gene: .; j_gene: TRBJ2-7; abundance: once; CDR3aa: CASSKDRVGALAYEQYF; CDR3nt: TGTGCCAGCAGTAAAGATAGGGTTGGGGCCCTAGCCTACGAGCAGTACTTC
v_gene: TRBV28; d_gene: TRBD2; j_gene: TRBJ2-1; abundance: .; CDR3aa: CASTEVTWGLADNEQFF; CDR3nt: TGTGCCAGCACAGAGGTGACCTGGGGACTAGCGGACAATGAGCAGTTCTTC
v_gene: TRBV20-1; d_gene: .; j_gene: TRBJ2-3; abundance: few; CDR3aa: CSARDIRGGLTDTQYF; CDR3nt: TGCAGTGCTAGAGATATCAGGGGGGGACTCACAGATACGCAGTATTTT
v_gene: TRBV3-1; d_gene: .; j_gene: TRBJ2-1; abundance: .; CDR3aa: CASSQAREVGSSYNGQFF; CDR3nt: TGTGCCAGCAGCCAAGCCCGTGAGGTCGGGAGTTCCTACAATGGGCAGTTCTTC
v_gene: TRBV27; d_gene: .; j_gene: TRBJ2-5; abundance: few; CDR3aa: CASSPALEVQLGTQYF; CDR3nt: TGTGCCAGCAGTCCCGCGTTGGAGGTCCAATTGGGGACCCAGTACTTC
v_gene: TRBV9; d_gene: .; j_gene: TRBJ2-1; abundance: few; CDR3aa: CASSVSLGGASNNNEQFF; CDR3nt: TGTGCCAGCAGCGTCTCTCTTGGGGGGGCCTCTAACAACAATGAGCAGTTCTTC
v_gene: TRBV20-1; d_gene: TRBD1; j_gene: TRBJ1-1; abundance: .; CDR3aa: CSASRRGQGGTEAFF; CDR3nt: TGCAGTGCTAGTCGGAGGGGACAGGGAGGCACTGAAGCTTTCTTT
v_gene: TRBV29-1; d_gene: .; j_gene: TRBJ2-7; abundance: few; CDR3aa: CSVSETGEQYF; CDR3nt: TGCAGCGTTTCTGAAACGGGCGAGCAGTACTTC
v_gene: TRBV4-1; d_gene: .; j_gene: TRBJ1-4; abundance: few; CDR3aa: CASSQIGRGGLGGEKLFF; CDR3nt: TGCGCCAGCAGCCAAATAGGGAGAGGGGGTCTAGGTGGTGAAAAACTGTTTTTT
v_gene: TRBV28; d_gene: .; j_gene: TRBJ2-5; abundance: .; CDR3aa: CASSRSARETQYF; CDR3nt: TGTGCCAGCAGTCGAAGCGCGAGAGAGACCCAGTACTTC
v_gene: TRBV7-2; d_gene: .; j_gene: TRBJ1-2; abundance: .; CDR3aa: CASSMGGYGYTF; CDR3nt: TGTGCCAGCAGTATGGGTGGCTATGGCTACACCTTC
v_gene: TRBV21-1; d_gene: .; j_gene: TRBJ2-7; abundance: .; CDR3aa: CASSKVRGSYEQYF; CDR3nt: TGTGCCAGCAGCAAAGTTAGAGGCTCCTACGAGCAGTACTTC
v_gene: TRBV15; d_gene: .; j_gene: TRBJ2-3; abundance: few; CDR3aa: CATSRGGTSTDTQYF; CDR3nt: TGTGCCACCAGCAGAGGAGGAACTAGCACAGATACGCAGTACTTT
v_gene: TRBV5-1; d_gene: TRBD2; j_gene: TRBJ2-1; abundance: .; CDR3aa: CASSLYSGAINEQFF; CDR3nt: TGCGCCAGCAGCTTGTACAGCGGGGCGATCAATGAGCAGTTCTTC
v_gene: TRBV4-1; d_gene: .; j_gene: TRBJ2-5; abundance: .; CDR3aa: CASSQDRFEETQYF; CDR3nt: TGCGCCAGCAGCCAAGATAGGTTCGAAGAGACCCAGTACTTC
v_gene: TRBV10-1; d_gene: TRBD1; j_gene: TRBJ2-1; abundance: .; CDR3aa: CASSRGTGRHNEQFF; CDR3nt: TGCGCCAGCAGTCGCGGGACAGGTAGACACAATGAGCAGTTCTTC
v_gene: TRBV4-3; d_gene: TRBD2; j_gene: TRBJ2-5; abundance: .; CDR3aa: CASSQELAGGPLETQYF; CDR3nt: TGCGCCAGCAGCCAAGAACTAGCGGGGGGGCCTCTCGAGACCCAGTACTTC
v_gene: TRBV6-5; d_gene: .; j_gene: TRBJ2-1; abundance: few; CDR3aa: CASGQSGRNEQFF; CDR3nt: TGTGCCAGCGGTCAATCGGGTAGGAATGAGCAGTTCTTC
v_gene: TRBV5-1; d_gene: TRBD1; j_gene: TRBJ1-1; abundance: .; CDR3aa: CASRKGQESTNTEAFF; CDR3nt: TGCGCCAGCAGAAAAGGACAGGAGAGCACGAACACTGAAGCTTTCTTT
v_gene: TRBV12-3/TRBV12-4; d_gene: TRBD1; j_gene: TRBJ2-5; abundance: .; CDR3aa: CASSPGQGAARGTQYF; CDR3nt: TGTGCCAGCAGTCCCGGACAGGGGGCTGCAAGGGGGACCCAGTACTTC
v_gene: TRBV29-1; d_gene: .; j_gene: TRBJ2-1; abundance: few; CDR3aa: CSVGADLRAYNEQFF; CDR3nt: TGCAGCGTTGGAGCGGACCTTCGGGCCTACAATGAGCAGTTCTTC
v_gene: TRBV5-1; d_gene: .; j_gene: TRBJ2-7; abundance: .; CDR3aa: CASRLDKPYEQYF; CDR3nt: TGCGCCTCCCGATTGGACAAACCCTACGAGCAGTACTTC
v_gene: TRBV27; d_gene: .; j_gene: TRBJ1-1; abundance: few; CDR3aa: CASVITSAAGRIPEAFF; CDR3nt: TGTGCCAGCGTCATCACCTCGGCGGCAGGGAGGATACCTGAAGCTTTCTTT